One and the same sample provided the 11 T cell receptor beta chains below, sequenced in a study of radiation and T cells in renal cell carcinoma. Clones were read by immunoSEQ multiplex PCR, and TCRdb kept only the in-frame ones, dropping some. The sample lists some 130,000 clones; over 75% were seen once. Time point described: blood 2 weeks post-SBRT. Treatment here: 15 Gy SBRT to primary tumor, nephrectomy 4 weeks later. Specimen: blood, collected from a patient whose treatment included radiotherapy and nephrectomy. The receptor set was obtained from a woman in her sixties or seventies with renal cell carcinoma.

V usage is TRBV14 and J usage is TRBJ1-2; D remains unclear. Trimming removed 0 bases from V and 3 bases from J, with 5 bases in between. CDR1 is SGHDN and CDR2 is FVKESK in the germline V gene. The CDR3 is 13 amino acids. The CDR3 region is CASSQELYYGYTF. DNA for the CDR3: TGTGCCAGCAGCCAAGAACTATACTATGGCTACACCTTC.

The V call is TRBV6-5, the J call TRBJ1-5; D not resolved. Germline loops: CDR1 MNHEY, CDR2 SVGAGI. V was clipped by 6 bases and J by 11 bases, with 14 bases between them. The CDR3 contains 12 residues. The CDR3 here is CASSPRVQAQHF. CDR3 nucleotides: TGTGCCAGCAGCCCGAGGGTCCAGGCCCAGCATTTT.

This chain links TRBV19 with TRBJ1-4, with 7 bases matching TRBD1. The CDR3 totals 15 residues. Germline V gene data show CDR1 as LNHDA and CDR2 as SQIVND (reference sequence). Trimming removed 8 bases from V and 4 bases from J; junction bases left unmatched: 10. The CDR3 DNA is TGTGCCAGTGACGCGACCGGGACAGATAATGAAAAACTGTTTTTT. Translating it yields CASDATGTDNEKLFF.

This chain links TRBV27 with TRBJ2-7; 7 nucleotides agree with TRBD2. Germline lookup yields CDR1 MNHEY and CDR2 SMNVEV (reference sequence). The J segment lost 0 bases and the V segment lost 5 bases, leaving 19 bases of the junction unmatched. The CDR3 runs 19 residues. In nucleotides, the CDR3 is TGTGCCAGCAGTGTCCAGGGCGGAGCGGGATACACCCCCTCCTACGAGCAGTACTTC. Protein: CASSVQGGAGYTPSYEQYF.

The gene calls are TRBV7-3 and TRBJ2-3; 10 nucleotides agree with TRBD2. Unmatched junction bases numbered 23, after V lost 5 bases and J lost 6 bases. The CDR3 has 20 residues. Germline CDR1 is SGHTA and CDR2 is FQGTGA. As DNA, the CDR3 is TGTGCCAGCAGCGCCGACCCGTACCCCACCCTAGCGGGAGTTTGGGATACGCAGTATTTT. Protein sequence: CASSADPYPTLAGVWDTQYF.

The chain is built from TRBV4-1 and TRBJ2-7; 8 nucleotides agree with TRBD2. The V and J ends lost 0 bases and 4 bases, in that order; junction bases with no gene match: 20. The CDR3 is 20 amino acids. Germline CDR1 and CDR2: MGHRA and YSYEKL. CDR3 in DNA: TGCGCCAGCAGCCAAGACTGGGGTTCTAGCGGGCTCCGAGGGGTGTACGAGCAGTACTTC. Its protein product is CASSQDWGSSGLRGVYEQYF.

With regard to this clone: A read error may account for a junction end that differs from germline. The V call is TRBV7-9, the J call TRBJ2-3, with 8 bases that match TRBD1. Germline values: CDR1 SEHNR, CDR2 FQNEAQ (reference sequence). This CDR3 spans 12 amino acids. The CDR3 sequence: CASTPVATGGPF. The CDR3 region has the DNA TGTGCCAGCACCCCTGTCGCCACAGGGGGTCCTTTT.

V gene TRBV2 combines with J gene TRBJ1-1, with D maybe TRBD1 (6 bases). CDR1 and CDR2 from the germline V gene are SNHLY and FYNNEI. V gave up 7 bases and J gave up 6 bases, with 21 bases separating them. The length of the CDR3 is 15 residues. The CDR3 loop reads CASTGPPGVGSEAFF. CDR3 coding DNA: TGTGCCAGCACGGGACCCCCAGGGGTAGGCTCTGAAGCTTTCTTT. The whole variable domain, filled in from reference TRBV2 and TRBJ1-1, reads EPEVTQTPSHQVTQMGQEVILRCVPISNHLYFYWYRQILGQKVEFLVSFYNNEISEKSEIFDDQFSVERPDGSNFTLKIRSTKLEDSAMYFCASTGPPGVGSEAFFGQGTRLTVV.

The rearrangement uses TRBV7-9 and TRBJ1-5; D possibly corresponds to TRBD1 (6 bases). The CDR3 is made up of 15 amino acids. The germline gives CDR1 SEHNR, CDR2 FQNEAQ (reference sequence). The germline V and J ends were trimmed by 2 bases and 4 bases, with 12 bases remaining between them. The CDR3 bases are TGTGCCAGCAGCTTAAACACAGGGCCTAATCAGCCCCAGCATTTT. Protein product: CASSLNTGPNQPQHF.

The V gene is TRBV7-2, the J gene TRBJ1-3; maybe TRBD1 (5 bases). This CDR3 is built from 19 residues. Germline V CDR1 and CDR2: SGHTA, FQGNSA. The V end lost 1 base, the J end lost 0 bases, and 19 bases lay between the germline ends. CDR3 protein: CASSLVGPGDLHSGNTIYF. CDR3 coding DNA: TGTGCCAGCAGCTTAGTGGGACCGGGCGACCTCCACTCTGGAAACACCATATATTTT.

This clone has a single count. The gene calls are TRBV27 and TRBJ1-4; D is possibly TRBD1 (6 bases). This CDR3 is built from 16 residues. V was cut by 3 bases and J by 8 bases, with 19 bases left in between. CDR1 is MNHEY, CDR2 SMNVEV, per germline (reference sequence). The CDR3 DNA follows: TGTGCCAGCAGTTTCTATTATCGGGGGGCCCGGGAAAAACTGTTTTTT. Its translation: CASSFYYRGAREKLFF.